This T cell receptor (beta chain) stems from a study of blood T cell repertoires in COVID-19. Clones were read by immunoSEQ multiplex PCR, and TCRdb kept only the in-frame ones, dropping some. The repertoire consists of some 210,000 clones, with around nine tenths occurring once and the leading ten covering about 0.8%. The CDR3 runs 11 residues. V gave up 6 bases and J gave up 7 bases; unmatched junction bases: 3. In germline, CDR1 is SQVTM, CDR2 ANQGSEA. Sequencing was performed on peripheral blood. The origin of this receptor is a man aged 55 to 70 with COVID-19, enrolled during active disease. V and J are TRBV29-1 and TRBJ2-1, with 7 positions matching TRBD2. Written as DNA, the CDR3 is TGCAGCGTGGGAGGGGCGAATGAGCAGTTCTTC. Protein product: CSVGGANEQFF.